The entry below gives a single T cell receptor beta chain sequence along with its context. It has no known antigen specificity. A read error may produce the germline difference seen at one junction end. The protocol used for the library was PCR. Sequencing was carried out with an Illumina HiSeq 4000. Bulk TCR libraries were prepared as previously described, using TCR primers listed in Table S5. Purification of total RNA was performed with the Qiagen AllPrep DNA/RNA kit. Reads from multiple sequencing runs of the same library were pooled before analysis. In the authors' own workflow: Reads were retained only if an exact TCR constant sequence was present, and the retained reads were trimmed to 150 nt and grouped according to their 12-nt molecular barcodes. Reads within each barcode group were sub-clustered using a 15% Levenshtein threshold, and quality-weighted consensus sequences were constructed for each RNA molecule. Non-functional sequences were filtered out, along with any lower-count sequence sitting one edit away from another sequence. On the basis of fitting two negative binomial distributions, barcode sub-clusters with fewer than 20% of the maximum read count were discarded. The public reads were reprocessed in TCRdb via fastp at Q25 and MiXCR, keeping in-frame beta chains. Identical CDR3 proteins give one entry, which carries the most common genes and DNA. The V and J calls were not made by the authors but by TCRdb's processing. Across this sample there are about 640,000 distinct CDR3 sequences, with 15% to 20% seen only once. The ten largest clones add up to roughly 0.9% of the sample.

CDR1 and CDR2 are read off the germline V gene as LGHNA and YSLEER. Including cysteine and phenylalanine, the CDR3 has 16 amino acids. The DNA shown is the 48-base CDR3, in frame from base 1. These data originate in a study of molecular identifiers for immune sequencing clone quantification (dated by TCRdb to 2016 to 2019). With regard to the full study: For a replicate experiment, the RNA from either about 20,000 or 100,000 naive CD8 T cells was divided into five aliquots, and four of those aliquots went on to sequencing. The study was a methods study using CD8 T cells to benchmark molecular-identifier clustering-based TCR repertoire sequencing (MIDCIRS) and TCR RNA copy counting.

The paper as a whole reports these results and caveats: When barcode sub-clustering was omitted, TCR diversity was inflated by chimeric consensus sequences, with chimeras reaching as high as 47%. Highly expanded clone sizes could be underestimated because identical TCR molecules may share a barcode. In CMV-specific effector cells, over 99% of molecules were held by clones above 20 RNA copies, whereas under 1% of molecules were held by such clones in naive cells. Spiked-in Jurkat TCR RNA equal to a single cell's worth was reported to be detectable even within 1,200,000 naive CD8 T cells. Naive libraries contained spiked-in Jurkat TCR RNA (more than nine copies' worth), which is not part of the donor repertoire. Modeling indicated around 3 TCR RNA copies recovered per cell, compared with 7.5 to 10 by digital PCR, which implies a capture efficiency of approximately 30%.

Libraries of naive CD8 T cells were built from approximately 22,000 to 940,000 sorted cells, with 10%, 30% or 50% of the purified RNA used. Naive CD8 T cells were FACS-sorted as CD8+CD4-CCR7+CD45RA+ on a BD FACSAria II into RLT Plus buffer. Approximately nine TCR copies' worth of Jurkat RNA were spiked into roughly 17,000-1,100,000 naive CD8 T cell samples to test detection sensitivity. Enrichment of CD8 T cells was done with RosetteSep CD8+ T Cell Enrichment Cocktail plus Ficoll-Paque, and ACK red cell lysis came afterward. Sequencing input: naive CD8+ T cells from blood, with Jurkat cell RNA spiked in. The sample's cell subset or site label, decoded: FACS-sorted CD8+CD4-CCR7+CD45RA+ naive T cells. The TCR sequence derives from a human donor in good health. Some libraries in this study had Jurkat cell RNA spiked in. The chain was built from TRBV4-3 and TRBJ2-5; TRBD2 is a possible D gene, resting on 6 matching bases. The CDR3 sequence is CASSPQMGGGEETQCF. In nucleotide form, the sequence is TGCGCCAGCAGCCCCCAGATGGGGGGTGGCGAAGAGACCCAGTGCTTC.